What follows are 26 T cell receptor beta chains derived from one specimen sequenced in a study of CD8 T cells in ankylosing spondylitis. Study-wide results and caveats: What appeared characteristic of ankylosing spondylitis blood was a TCR beta motif of seven to nine highly homologous variants.

These receptors have no known antigen. TCRdb called the 5' RACE reads again in MiXCR, with one record for every CDR3 protein. This table has 400,000 or so distinct CDR3 sequences, around 26% appearing once. What was sequenced was blood, either unsorted or a sorted T cell fraction (not recorded which). The receptors stem from a male donor with ankylosing spondylitis.

This chain links TRBV7-9 with TRBJ2-3; 7 nucleotides agree with TRBD2. Trimming cost V 3 bases and J 4 bases; bases outside gene matches: 13. In germline, CDR1 is SEHNR, CDR2 FQNEAQ (reference sequence). The CDR3 is 17 residues long. The CDR3 sequence is CASSFRAAGDLPDTQYF. The CDR3 DNA reads TGTGCCAGCAGCTTTCGGGCGGCGGGAGACCTGCCAGATACGCAGTATTTT.

Only one count was recorded for this clonotype. The chain has TRBV19 and TRBJ2-1; 8 bases align to TRBD1. V gave up 5 bases and J gave up 0 bases; unmatched junction bases: 9. The CDR3 loop spans 17 amino acids. The germline gives CDR1 LNHDA, CDR2 SQIVND (reference sequence). The CDR3 DNA is TGTGCCAGTAGTTCAAGACAGGGGTCGAGCTCCTACAATGAGCAGTTCTTC. Translating it yields CASSSRQGSSSYNEQFF.

This clonotype was found many times. J is TRBJ2-2 and V is TRBV20-1, with 9 bases that match TRBD2. Germline CDR1 DFQATT, CDR2 SNEGSKA (reference sequence). After removal of 6 bases from V and 3 bases from J, the junction contained 14 bases not matched to a gene. The CDR3 extends over 17 amino acids. DNA of the CDR3: TGCAGTGCCCGAGAACCTAGGACTAGCGCATACACCGGGGAGCTGTTTTTT. As protein: CSAREPRTSAYTGELFF.

V gene TRBV6-1 combines with J gene TRBJ1-5; unclear D gene. The CDR3 loop spans 14 amino acids. The germline V gene encodes CDR1 MNHNS and CDR2 SASEGT. V shed 0 bases and J shed 6 bases, with 9 bases lying between them. CDR3 protein: CASSEALQVQPQHF. The DNA of the CDR3 is TGTGCCAGCAGTGAAGCGCTTCAGGTTCAGCCCCAGCATTTT.

The rearrangement uses TRBV7-8 and TRBJ1-1, with D unresolved. The germline V and J ends were trimmed by 5 bases and 0 bases, with 16 bases remaining between them. CDR3 length: 16 amino acids. Looked up from germline, CDR1 is SGHVS and CDR2 is FQNEAQ. As DNA, the CDR3 is TGTGCCAGCAGCCCCGGCCCCGTTTGGATGAACACTGAAGCTTTCTTT. Its protein is CASSPGPVWMNTEAFF.

This rearrangement joins TRBV12-3 or TRBV12-4 to TRBJ2-3; 9 bases align to TRBD2. V lost 8 bases to trimming and J lost 0 bases; unmatched junction nucleotides: 12. CDR3 size: 17 residues. This CDR3 reads CASASPRLAASTDTQYF. The CDR3 DNA reads TGTGCCAGCGCCTCCCCCAGACTAGCGGCTAGCACAGATACGCAGTATTTT.

V gene TRBV11-2 combines with J gene TRBJ2-6; D gene unclear. Germline CDR1 and CDR2: SGHAT and FQNNGV. V lost 1 base and J 0 bases, leaving 7 bases between the germline ends. The CDR3 spans 16 residues. CDR3 DNA: TGTGCCAGCAGCTTAGTAGGCAACTCTGGGGCCAACGTCCTGACTTTC. Protein sequence: CASSLVGNSGANVLTF.

The table lists this clonotype with a few counts. The V gene is TRBV24-1, the J gene TRBJ1-1, with no clear D. The CDR3 totals 13 residues. V was pared by 4 bases and J by 0 bases, with 5 bases between. CDR1 KGHDR and CDR2 SFDVKD come from the germline V gene. CDR3 region: CATSEGMNTEAFF. In nucleotides, the CDR3 is TGTGCCACCAGTGAGGGTATGAACACTGAAGCTTTCTTT.

There are a few counts of this clonotype. The chain has TRBV7-6 and TRBJ2-2, with 12 bases that match TRBD2. J lost 0 bases, V lost 5 bases, and 4 bases had no gene match. The CDR3 contains 17 residues. Germline assignment: CDR1 SGHVS and CDR2 FNYEAQ. The CDR3 loop reads CASSQTSGSANTGELFF. In nucleotides, the CDR3 is TGTGCCAGCAGCCAGACTAGCGGGAGCGCGAACACCGGGGAGCTGTTTTTT.

In its sample, this clonotype was seen once. The genes are TRBV7-8 and TRBJ1-4; tentative D call: TRBD1 (6 bases). The V gene lost 5 bases and the J gene lost 0 bases, with 16 bases spanning the gap. CDR3 length: 17 amino acids. Per germline, CDR1 SGHVS and CDR2 FQNEAQ. CDR3 in DNA: TGTGCCAGCAGCGCCCTCGTACAGGGCCCAACTAATGAAAAACTGTTTTTT. It yields the protein CASSALVQGPTNEKLFF.

The gene calls are TRBV4-1 and TRBJ2-5; the D is unclear. This CDR3 is built from 13 residues. Germline CDR1 reads MGHRA; CDR2 reads YSYEKL. V lost 1 base and J lost 4, with 7 bases in between. CDR3 protein: CASSQAWGETQYF. Written as DNA, the CDR3 is TGCGCCAGCAGCCAAGCCTGGGGAGAGACCCAGTACTTC.

This clonotype was seen only a few times. This chain connects TRBV12-3 or TRBV12-4 to TRBJ2-4; D is uncertain. The V and J ends lost 1 base and 4 bases respectively, with 5 bases between them. The CDR3 consists of 13 residues. CDR3 sequence: CASSLGRKNIQYF. The CDR3 DNA follows: TGTGCCAGCAGTTTAGGCCGAAAAAACATTCAGTACTTC.

This chain joins TRBV24-1 and TRBJ2-1; 12 bases map to TRBD1. The CDR3 has 20 residues. Germline V gene lookup returns CDR1 KGHDR and CDR2 SFDVKD. Germline trimming cut 3 bases from V and 7 bases from J; bases unmatched to any gene: 18. This CDR3 is CATSDPSFRAGQGANNEQFF. The CDR3 DNA reads as TGTGCCACCAGTGATCCCTCGTTCCGTGCGGGACAGGGGGCCAATAATGAGCAGTTCTTC.

The chain carries TRBV20-1 and TRBJ2-3; TRBD2 aligns across 10 bases. CDR1 is DFQATT, CDR2 SNEGSKA, per germline (reference sequence). The CDR3 has 15 residues. The junction had 7 bases not matched to a gene; V was cut back by 7 bases and J by 0 bases. CDR3 nucleotides: TGCAGTGGGCTAGCGGGAGTAGTTAGCACAGATACGCAGTATTTT. Translated: CSGLAGVVSTDTQYF.

This sequence joins TRBV10-3 and TRBJ2-1; D gene uncertain. CDR1 and CDR2 (germline): ENHRY, SYGVKD. Trimming shortened V by 5 bases and J by 3 bases, and 8 bases separated the two germline ends. CDR3 length: 13 amino acids. The CDR3 protein is CAISQAGYNEQFF. As DNA, the CDR3 is TGTGCCATCAGTCAGGCTGGCTACAATGAGCAGTTCTTC.

The V gene is TRBV5-1, the J gene TRBJ1-2, with 7 positions matching TRBD1. The CDR3 loop spans 16 amino acids. CDR1 is SGHRS and CDR2 is YFSETQ in the germline V gene. With V trimmed by 4 bases and J by 8 bases, 17 bases remained unmatched. The CDR3 sequence: CASSVGSTGTAWGYTF. The CDR3, as DNA: TGCGCCAGCAGCGTCGGATCGACAGGGACGGCTTGGGGCTACACCTTC. The full variable domain, rest sourced from reference TRBV5-1 and TRBJ1-2, is KAGVTQTPRYLIKTRGQQVTLSCSPISGHRSVSWYQQTPGQGLQFLFEYFSETQRNKGNFPGRFSGRQFSNSRSEMNVSTLELGDSALYLCASSVGSTGTAWGYTFGSGTRLTVV.

The chain combines TRBV29-1 with TRBJ1-1; D gene ambiguous. The CDR3 contains 15 residues. Trimming left V 6 bases short and J 0 bases short, with 17 bases between. Germline lookup yields CDR1 SQVTM and CDR2 ANQGSEA. Here the CDR3 reads CSVGQMQAMNTEAFF. CDR3 nucleotide sequence: TGCAGCGTGGGCCAAATGCAGGCAATGAACACTGAAGCTTTCTTT.

J is TRBJ1-1 and V is TRBV12-3 or TRBV12-4, with TRBD1 identical over 11 bases. This CDR3 has 15 amino acids. Unmatched junction bases numbered 10, after V lost 6 bases and J lost 7 bases. The CDR3 region has the DNA TGTGCCAGCAGGAAGGGGGGGACAGGGGGAAATGAAGCTTTCTTT. Protein: CASRKGGTGGNEAFF.

The sample holds a few counts of this clonotype. V gene TRBV5-1 combines with J gene TRBJ2-1, with no clear D. Trimming shortened V by 0 bases and J by 5 bases, and 12 bases separated the two germline ends. Germline V gene sequence: CDR1 SGHRS, CDR2 YFSETQ. The CDR3 consists of 15 residues. In DNA, the CDR3 is TGCGCCAGCAGCTTGGCCAGGTGGGAAAACAATGAGCAGTTCTTC. Protein product: CASSLARWENNEQFF.

The V call is TRBV9, the J call TRBJ1-5; D remains unclear. Germline CDR1 is SGDLS and CDR2 is YYNGEE. The CDR3 loop spans 15 amino acids. The germline V and J ends were trimmed by 0 bases and 2 bases, with 9 bases remaining between them. The CDR3 here is CASSVGSDRNQPQHF. DNA of the CDR3: TGTGCCAGCAGCGTAGGAAGCGATCGCAATCAGCCCCAGCATTTT. The full variable domain, in which reference TRBV9 and TRBJ1-5 provide the parts outside the CDR3, is DSGVTQTPKHLITATGQRVTLRCSPRSGDLSVYWYQQSLDQGLQFLIQYYNGEERAKGNILERFSAQQFPDLHSELNLSSLELGDSALYFCASSVGSDRNQPQHFGDGTRLSIL.

This clonotype was counted only a few times. The V call is TRBV10-3, the J call TRBJ2-1; the D is unclear. The CDR3 spans 15 residues. Germline V gene lookup returns CDR1 ENHRY and CDR2 SYGVKD. Between the trimmed V and J ends, which lost 3 bases and 0 bases, there was a span of 9 bases. The CDR3 DNA follows: TGTGCCATCAGTGAACTTGCGAGCTCCTACAATGAGCAGTTCTTC. Translating gives CAISELASSYNEQFF.

This clonotype was observed a handful of times. J is TRBJ1-6 and V is TRBV10-2; 7 bases match TRBD1. Trimming cost V 10 bases and J 6 bases; bases outside gene matches: 3. The CDR3 is 12 amino acids. Germline CDR1 reads WSHSY; CDR2 reads SAAADI. CDR3 DNA: TGCGCCACCCAGGGGGGTAATTCACCCCTCCACTTT. Its translation is CATQGGNSPLHF.

CDR3: CATSDSRTGNEKLFF. The CDR3 DNA sequence: TGTGCCACCAGTGATTCCAGGACAGGGAATGAAAAACTGTTTTTT. The chain recombines TRBV24-1 with TRBJ1-4, with 8 bases aligning to TRBD1. The ends lost 2 bases at V and 5 bases at J; junction bases unmatched: 3. Germline values: CDR1 KGHDR, CDR2 SFDVKD. The CDR3 extends over 15 amino acids.

The V call is TRBV3-1, the J call TRBJ1-2, with 8 bases aligning to TRBD1. Unmatched junction bases numbered 12, after V lost 6 bases and J lost 9 bases. CDR3 size: 14 residues. Germline V gene lookup returns CDR1 LGHDT and CDR2 YNNKEL (reference sequence). This CDR3 reads CASSRTGGVSSYTF. DNA of the CDR3: TGTGCCAGCAGTCGTACAGGGGGTGTGTCGAGCTACACCTTC.

This clonotype appeared a few times. This rearrangement joins TRBV3-1 to TRBJ2-3; 13 bases align to TRBD2. The germline V gene has CDR1 LGHDT and CDR2 YNNKEL (reference sequence). V lost 6 bases, J lost 0 bases, and 12 bases stayed unmatched. The CDR3 contains 19 residues. The CDR3 DNA sequence: TGTGCCAGCAGTGGACTAGCGGGAGACGGCCTAGCTAGCACAGATACGCAGTATTTT. This gives the protein CASSGLAGDGLASTDTQYF.

This clonotype was detected only once. CDR3 sequence reads: CATSDPGGFTGELFF. CDR3 DNA: TGTGCCACCAGTGACCCCGGCGGTTTCACCGGGGAGCTGTTTTTT. This chain links TRBV24-1 with TRBJ2-2; no clear D gene. Trimming removed 4 bases from V and 4 bases from J, with 12 bases in between. There are 15 residues in the CDR3. Looked up from germline, CDR1 is KGHDR and CDR2 is SFDVKD.